This T cell receptor (beta chain) came from a study of blood T cell repertoires in COVID-19. For the study at large: T cells, B-cell-depleted T cells, or PBMCs supplied cDNA or gDNA.

In the source study's methods: By means of reference gene primer amplification, nucleated cell counts were estimated. Some clones are missing from TCRdb's copy, which holds only in-frame ones; the method was immunoSEQ multiplex PCR. V and J calls plus clone size are reproduced from that table; the DNA served to infer D and trimming. The data hold 110,000 or so clones, with approximately 85% observed a single time. Germline CDR1 reads KGHSH; CDR2 reads LQKENI. The CDR3 is 15 amino acids. V was cut by 3 bases and J by 8 bases, with 16 bases left in between. This receptor was identified in a woman aged 60-75 years with COVID-19, enrolled during active disease. The specimen sequenced was peripheral blood. V gene TRBV18 combines with J gene TRBJ1-4; the D gene is possibly TRBD1 (5 bases). CDR3 DNA sequence: TGTGCCAGCTCACCGGGGCTGAGTTTCAGGGAAAAACTGTTTTTT. This codes for CASSPGLSFREKLFF.